These 19 T cell receptor beta chains share one sample of origin, sequenced in a study of blood T cells in healthy people across ages (dated by TCRdb to 2013 to 2016). The method was 5' RACE. Sequenced on an Illumina HiSeq 2500. A second about 6 to 11 cycle PCR used a sample-barcoded 5' primer and a J-beta primer mix. In-frame beta chains were kept once TCRdb had trimmed the public reads at Q25 with fastp and called clones with MiXCR. Each record represents a unique CDR3 protein, reported with the most common genes and DNA among its rows. The sample has 750,000 to 1,000,000 distinct CDR3 sequences on record, 25% to 35% of them singletons. The ten largest clones add up to approximately 10% of the sample. These data were also reused for a study on T cells of mothers and their children.

Sequenced sample: blood. All receptors come from a woman between 40 and 55 years old in good health.

This sequence joins TRBV29-1 and TRBJ1-3, with a tentative D call TRBD1 (6 bases). From germline, CDR1 is SQVTM and CDR2 ANQGSEA. V was clipped by 7 bases and J by 1 base, with 17 bases between them. The CDR3 extends over 15 amino acids. DNA of the CDR3: TGCAGCGCTCGCGCCGGGGGCCGATCTGGAAACACCATATATTTT. Translated, it gives CSARAGGRSGNTIYF.

Concerning this clonotype: A much larger clone lies one base from this, so it may be a read error. This chain links TRBV7-2 with TRBJ2-5; maybe TRBD2 (7 bases). Per germline, CDR1 SGHTA and CDR2 FQGNSA. The ends were cut back, 5 bases at V and 5 bases at J, with 21 bases in the middle. This CDR3 is 16 amino acids long. CDR3 region: CASSPPKGGARETQYF. For the CDR3, the DNA is TGTGCCAGCAGCCCTCCCAAGGGGGGGGCCCGGGAGACCCAGTACTTC.

Turning to this clonotype: Possible read error: a much larger clone is one base away. The chain combines TRBV9 with TRBJ1-1; the D gene is possibly TRBD1 (5 bases). CDR1 is SGDLS and CDR2 is YYNGEE in the germline V gene. This CDR3 comprises 15 residues. V lost 0 bases and J 5 bases, leaving 14 bases between the germline ends. CDR3 in DNA: TGTGCCAGCAGCGTAGGTGTTTCGACAGCTACTGAAGCTTTCTTT. Translation: CASSVGVSTATEAFF.

The chain couples TRBV5-6 to TRBJ2-4, with unresolved D. The J call is in doubt because the DNA end fits TRBJ2-7 better. CDR3 length: 12 residues. CDR1 is SGHDT, CDR2 YYEEEE, per germline. CDR3 nucleotide sequence: TGTGCCAGCAGCTTGGTACAGCGCGAGCAGTACTTC. This translates into CASSLVQREQYF.

This clonotype was recorded a few times. The genes are TRBV20-1 and TRBJ2-1; no firm D call. Germline values: CDR1 DFQATT, CDR2 SNEGSKA (reference sequence). The CDR3 is made up of 15 amino acids. Trimming stripped 0 bases from V and 4 bases from J, with 13 bases between. The CDR3 region is CSARDYTAAYNEQFF. In DNA, the CDR3 is TGCAGTGCTAGAGATTATACGGCAGCTTACAATGAGCAGTTCTTC.

Only a few counts were recorded for this clonotype. This sequence joins TRBV7-2 and TRBJ1-1; D may be TRBD1 (5 bases). The CDR3 covers 13 residues. V lost 5 bases and J 8 bases, leaving 15 bases between the germline ends. Germline CDR1 reads SGHTA; CDR2 reads FQGNSA. The CDR3 DNA sequence: TGTGCCAGCAGCGGGGGAACAGCGTTAGAAGCTTTCTTT. Protein sequence: CASSGGTALEAFF. Variable domain in full (rest from reference TRBV7-2 and TRBJ1-1): GAGVSQSPSNKVTEKGKDVELRCDPISGHTALYWYRQSLGQGLEFLIYFQGNSAPDKSGLPSDRFSAERTGGSVSTLTIQRTQQEDSAVYLCASSGGTALEAFFGQGTRLTVV.

The sample holds a few counts of this clonotype. The chain combines TRBV19 with TRBJ2-4; D perhaps matches TRBD2 (5 bases). This CDR3 contains 15 residues. Per the germline V gene, CDR1 is LNHDA and CDR2 is SQIVND (reference sequence). V was clipped by 1 base and J by 3 bases, with 10 bases between them. CDR3 amino acids: CASSIASAGKNIQYF. CDR3 DNA: TGTGCCAGTAGTATAGCCTCTGCGGGCAAAAACATTCAGTACTTC.

J is TRBJ2-2 and V is TRBV7-2; either TRBD1 or TRBD2 may supply D (5 bases each). Germline CDR1 is SGHTA and CDR2 is FQGNSA. V was cut by 5 bases and J by 0 bases, with 13 bases left in between. The CDR3 has 16 residues. CDR3 protein: CASSGTWSTNTGELFF. The CDR3 nucleotides are TGTGCCAGCAGCGGGACGTGGAGTACGAACACCGGGGAGCTGTTTTTT. Filled out from reference TRBV7-2 and TRBJ2-2, the complete variable domain reads GAGVSQSPSNKVTEKGKDVELRCDPISGHTALYWYRQSLGQGLEFLIYFQGNSAPDKSGLPSDRFSAERTGGSVSTLTIQRTQQEDSAVYLCASSGTWSTNTGELFFGEGSRLTVL.

In nucleotides, the CDR3 is TGTGCCAGCAGCATCGGACAGGGGGGAACTGAAGCTTTCTTT. It specifies CASSIGQGGTEAFF. The chain carries TRBV11-2 and TRBJ1-1, with 10 bases fitting TRBD1. There are 14 residues in the CDR3. After removal of 5 bases from V and 5 bases from J, the junction contained 5 bases not matched to a gene. Germline lookup yields CDR1 SGHAT and CDR2 FQNNGV.

This clonotype has at least ten counts. The rearrangement uses TRBV4-2 and TRBJ2-3; 11 bases align to TRBD2. Germline V gene sequence: CDR1 LGHNA, CDR2 YNFKEQ. J gave up 6 bases and V 4 bases, and 6 bases lay outside the gene matches. The CDR3 runs to 15 residues. CDR3 nucleotides: TGTGCCAGCAGCCCGGGACTAGCGGTTTCGGATACGCAGTATTTT. Translating gives CASSPGLAVSDTQYF.

This clonotype turned up a few times. The chain recombines TRBV7-6 with TRBJ1-4; no clear D. Germline lookup yields CDR1 SGHVS and CDR2 FNYEAQ. The V and J ends lost 0 bases and 2 bases respectively, with 10 bases between them. CDR3 size: 16 residues. This CDR3 is CASSLARVTTNEKLFF. CDR3 coding DNA: TGTGCCAGCAGCTTAGCGCGGGTCACCACTAATGAAAAACTGTTTTTT.

This clonotype was observed at least ten times. The chain employs TRBV7-9 and TRBJ2-1; D is unresolved. Deletions cut 6 bases from V and 11 bases from J, with 17 bases between. Germline values: CDR1 SEHNR, CDR2 FQNEAQ (reference sequence). This CDR3 contains 13 residues. CDR3 residues: CASRSLADVKQFF. In DNA, the CDR3 is TGTGCCAGCAGGTCACTGGCTGACGTAAAGCAGTTCTTC.

The gene calls are TRBV7-2 and TRBJ2-6, with 8 bases aligning to TRBD1. V lost 6 bases to trimming and J lost 0 bases; unmatched junction nucleotides: 7. CDR1 is SGHTA, CDR2 FQGNSA, per germline. The CDR3 spans 17 residues. The CDR3: CASSRTGTPSGANVLTF. The CDR3 nucleotides read TGTGCCAGCAGTAGGACAGGGACTCCCTCTGGGGCCAACGTCCTGACTTTC.

In regard to this clonotype: A much larger clone lies a single base off, so this may be a read error. The V gene is TRBV10-3, the J gene TRBJ2-1, with TRBD1 identical over 12 bases. The CDR3 spans 15 residues. Germline CDR1 is ENHRY and CDR2 is SYGVKD. Unmatched junction bases numbered 13, after V lost 11 bases and J lost 8 bases. For the CDR3, the DNA is TGTGCCTCCAGGGGGACAGGGGGCGCAAGCGATGAGCAGTTCTTC. Protein: CASRGTGGASDEQFF.

This clonotype appeared a few times. The V gene is TRBV29-1, the J gene TRBJ1-1; perhaps TRBD1 as D (6 bases). This CDR3 is 14 amino acids long. Trimming removed 4 bases from V and 1 base from J, with 13 bases in between. CDR1 is SQVTM, CDR2 ANQGSEA, per germline. The CDR3 DNA is TGCAGCGTTGGGGGGGGCGCTCGGAACACTGAAGCTTTCTTT. This encodes CSVGGGARNTEAFF.

A remark on this clonotype: This may stem from a read error, because a much larger clone lies one nucleotide away. This chain connects TRBV7-2 to TRBJ2-7; 9 nucleotides match TRBD1. The germline V gene encodes CDR1 SGHTA and CDR2 FQGNSA. The CDR3 has 15 amino acids. The CDR3 bases are TGTGCCAGCAGCTTGGGGACAGGGTTTACCTACGAGCGGTACTTC. Its protein product is CASSLGTGFTYERYF.

This clonotype was counted a few times. The chain joins TRBV5-4 to TRBJ2-1; 10 bases map to TRBD2. Germline-derived CDR1 and CDR2 are SGHNT and YYREEE (reference sequence). With 4 bases clipped from V and 0 bases from J, the junction kept 7 bases outside the gene matches. The CDR3 is 17 residues long. The CDR3: CASSLSSGGSSYNEQFF. The CDR3 DNA is TGTGCCAGCAGCCTCTCTAGCGGGGGTAGCTCCTACAATGAGCAGTTCTTC.

The J gene is TRBJ2-4, the V gene TRBV5-1, with D perhaps matching TRBD1 (6 bases). This CDR3 region has 16 residues. V gave up 0 bases and J gave up 0 bases, with 10 bases separating them. CDR1 is SGHRS and CDR2 is YFSETQ in the germline V gene. The CDR3 is CASSLGDTLAKNIQYF. In DNA, the CDR3 is TGCGCCAGCAGCTTGGGGGACACCTTAGCCAAAAACATTCAGTACTTC. Filled out from reference TRBV5-1 and TRBJ2-4, the complete variable domain reads KAGVTQTPRYLIKTRGQQVTLSCSPISGHRSVSWYQQTPGQGLQFLFEYFSETQRNKGNFPGRFSGRQFSNSRSEMNVSTLELGDSALYLCASSLGDTLAKNIQYFGAGTRLSVL.

In this sample, this clonotype turned up many times. A much larger clonotype is one base distant, so this may be a read error. The CDR3 DNA is TGTGCCGGCAGCGCCGGGACAGGGCCCTACGAGCAGTACTTC. This codes for CAGSAGTGPYEQYF. The chain joins TRBV5-5 to TRBJ2-7, with 9 bases that match TRBD1. CDR1 and CDR2 from the germline V gene are SGHKS and YYEKEE (reference sequence). The CDR3 has 14 amino acids.